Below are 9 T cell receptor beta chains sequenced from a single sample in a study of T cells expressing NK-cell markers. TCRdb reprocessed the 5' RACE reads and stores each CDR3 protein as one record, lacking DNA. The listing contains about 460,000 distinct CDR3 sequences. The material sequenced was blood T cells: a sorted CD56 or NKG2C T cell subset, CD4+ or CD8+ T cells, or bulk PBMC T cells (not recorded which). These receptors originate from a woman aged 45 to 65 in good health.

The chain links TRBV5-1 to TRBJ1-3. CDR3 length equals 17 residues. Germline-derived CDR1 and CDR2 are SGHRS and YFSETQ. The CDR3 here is CASSYRQATSSGNTIYF.

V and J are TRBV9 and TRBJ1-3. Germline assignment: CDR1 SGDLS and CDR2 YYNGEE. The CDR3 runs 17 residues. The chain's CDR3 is CASSVAWAGNSGNTIYF.

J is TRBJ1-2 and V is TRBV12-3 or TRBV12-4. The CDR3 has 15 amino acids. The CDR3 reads CASSFLQVANYGYTF.

This chain's CDR3 is CASSFLAVANTGELFF. The gene calls are TRBV12-3 or TRBV12-4 and TRBJ2-2. The CDR3 has 16 residues.

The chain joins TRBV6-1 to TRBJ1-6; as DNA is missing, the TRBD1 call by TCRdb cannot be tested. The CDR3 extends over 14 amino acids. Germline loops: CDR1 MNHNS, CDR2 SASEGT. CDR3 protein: CASSDGIGDSPLHF.

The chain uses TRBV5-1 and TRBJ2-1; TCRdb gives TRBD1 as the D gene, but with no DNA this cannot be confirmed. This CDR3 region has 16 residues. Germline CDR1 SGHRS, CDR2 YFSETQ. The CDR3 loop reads CASSHGPGTGFNEQFF. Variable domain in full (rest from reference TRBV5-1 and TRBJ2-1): KAGVTQTPRYLIKTRGQQVTLSCSPISGHRSVSWYQQTPGQGLQFLFEYFSETQRNKGNFPGRFSGRQFSNSRSEMNVSTLELGDSALYLCASSHGPGTGFNEQFFGPGTRLTVL.

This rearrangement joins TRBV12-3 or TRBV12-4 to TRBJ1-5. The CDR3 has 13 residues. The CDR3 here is CASSQAMDQPQHF.

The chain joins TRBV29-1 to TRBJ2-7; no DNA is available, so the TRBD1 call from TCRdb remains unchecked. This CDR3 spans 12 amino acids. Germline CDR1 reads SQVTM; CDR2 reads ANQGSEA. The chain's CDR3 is CSASKGVNEQYF.

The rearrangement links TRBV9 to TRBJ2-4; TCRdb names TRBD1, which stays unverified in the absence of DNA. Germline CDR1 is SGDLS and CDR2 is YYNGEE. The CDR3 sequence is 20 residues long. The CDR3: CASRGPTKEGGGLAENIQYF.